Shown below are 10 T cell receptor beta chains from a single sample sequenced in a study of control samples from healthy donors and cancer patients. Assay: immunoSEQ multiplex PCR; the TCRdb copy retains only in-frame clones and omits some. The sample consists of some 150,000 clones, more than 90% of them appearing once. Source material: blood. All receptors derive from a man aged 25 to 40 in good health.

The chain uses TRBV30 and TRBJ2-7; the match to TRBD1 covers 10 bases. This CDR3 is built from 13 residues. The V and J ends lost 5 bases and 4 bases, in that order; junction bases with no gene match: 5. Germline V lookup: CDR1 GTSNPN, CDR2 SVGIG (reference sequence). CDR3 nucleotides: TGTGCCTGGGCCAGGACAGGGGGATACGAGCAGTACTTC. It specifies CAWARTGGYEQYF.

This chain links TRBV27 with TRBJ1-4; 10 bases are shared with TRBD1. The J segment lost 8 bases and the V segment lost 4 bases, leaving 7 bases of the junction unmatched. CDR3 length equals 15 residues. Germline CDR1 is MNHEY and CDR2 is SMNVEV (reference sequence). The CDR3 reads CASSSGDRGYEKLFF. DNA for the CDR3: TGTGCCAGCAGTTCGGGGGACAGGGGATACGAAAAACTGTTTTTT.

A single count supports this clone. The CDR3 here is CASSSSGGVAKNIQYF. CDR3 nucleotides: TGTGCCAGCAGCTCGAGCGGGGGGGTAGCCAAAAACATTCAGTACTTC. The chain employs TRBV7-9 and TRBJ2-4; 10 nucleotides line up with TRBD2. The CDR3 covers 16 residues. V was pared by 4 bases and J by 0 bases, with 3 bases of the junction left unmatched. Germline CDR1 is SEHNR and CDR2 is FQNEAQ (reference sequence).

The CDR3 loop is CASSPRLDRGGTEAFF. The CDR3 DNA reads TGCGCCAGCAGCCCGAGATTAGACAGGGGTGGCACTGAAGCTTTCTTT. The chain recombines TRBV5-1 with TRBJ1-1, with TRBD1 identical over 8 bases. CDR3 length: 16 amino acids. From germline, CDR1 is SGHRS and CDR2 YFSETQ. With V trimmed by 4 bases and J by 4 bases, 12 bases remained unmatched. Combining the CDR3 with reference TRBV5-1 and TRBJ1-1 gives the whole variable domain KAGVTQTPRYLIKTRGQQVTLSCSPISGHRSVSWYQQTPGQGLQFLFEYFSETQRNKGNFPGRFSGRQFSNSRSEMNVSTLELGDSALYLCASSPRLDRGGTEAFFGQGTRLTVV.

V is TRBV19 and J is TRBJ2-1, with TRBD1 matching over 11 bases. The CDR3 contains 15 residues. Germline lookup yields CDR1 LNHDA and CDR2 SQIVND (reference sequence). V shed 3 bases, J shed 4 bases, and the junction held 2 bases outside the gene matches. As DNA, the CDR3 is TGTGCCAGTAGTATCAGGGACAGGGGGTACAATGAGCAGTTCTTC. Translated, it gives CASSIRDRGYNEQFF.

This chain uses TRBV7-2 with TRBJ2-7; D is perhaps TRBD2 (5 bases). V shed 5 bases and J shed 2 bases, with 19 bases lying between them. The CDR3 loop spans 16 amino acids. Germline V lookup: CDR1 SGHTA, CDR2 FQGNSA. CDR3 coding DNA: TGTGCCAGCAGCCCCTATACCAGCGGTGCCGCCTACGAGCAGTACTTC. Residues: CASSPYTSGAAYEQYF.

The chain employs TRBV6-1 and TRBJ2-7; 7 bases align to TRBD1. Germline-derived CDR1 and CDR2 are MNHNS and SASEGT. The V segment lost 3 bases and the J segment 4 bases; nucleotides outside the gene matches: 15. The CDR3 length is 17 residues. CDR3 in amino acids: CASSDGAYDRVGYEQYF. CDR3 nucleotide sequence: TGTGCCAGCAGTGATGGTGCCTATGACAGGGTTGGTTACGAGCAGTACTTC.

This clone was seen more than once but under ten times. As DNA, the CDR3 is TGTGCCTGGAGACGCAGGACAGGGGATTACAATGAGCAGTTCTTC. Amino acids: CAWRRRTGDYNEQFF. This rearrangement joins TRBV30 to TRBJ2-1, with 9 positions matching TRBD1. V lost 3 bases to trimming and J lost 4 bases; unmatched junction nucleotides: 7. The germline CDR1 and CDR2 sequences are GTSNPN and SVGIG (reference sequence). The CDR3 sequence is 15 residues long.

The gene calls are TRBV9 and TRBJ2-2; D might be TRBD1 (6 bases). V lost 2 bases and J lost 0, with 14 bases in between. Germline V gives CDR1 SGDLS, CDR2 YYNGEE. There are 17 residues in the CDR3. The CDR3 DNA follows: TGTGCCAGCAGCGTCAACCGGGACAACCCGAACACCGGGGAGCTGTTTTTT. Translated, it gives CASSVNRDNPNTGELFF.

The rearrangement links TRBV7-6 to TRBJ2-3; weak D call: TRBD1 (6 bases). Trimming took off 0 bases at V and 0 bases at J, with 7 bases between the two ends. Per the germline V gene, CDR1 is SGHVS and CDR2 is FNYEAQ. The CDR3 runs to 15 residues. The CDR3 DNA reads TGTGCCAGCAGCTTAGCGGACAGTAGCACAGATACGCAGTATTTT. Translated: CASSLADSSTDTQYF.